This T cell receptor beta chain came from a study of CD8 T cells in Susac syndrome. General study points: The study recognized that its TCR sequencing and HLA analysis covered a relatively small number of individuals.

On this clonotype itself: Its specificity is not known.

In germline, CDR1 is KGHSH, CDR2 LQKENI. The CDR3 runs 16 residues. Trimming took 5 bases from V and 0 from J; bases not matched to a gene: 6. TCR beta was sequenced from blood CD8+ and CD4+ T cells. FACS was used to enrich TEMRA cells, whereas the CD8+ and CD4+ T cells were obtained by negative isolation. RNA was extracted with the RNeasy kit, and a quantity of roughly 0.45 to 1 ug was reverse transcribed using random hexamers. Amplification of TCR beta CDR3 used immunoSEQ multiplex PCR across 54 Vbeta and 13 Jbeta. TCRdb processed the immunoSEQ multiplex PCR reads anew with MiXCR; each CDR3 protein has one entry. This table has about 290,000 distinct CDR3 sequences, approximately 90% appearing once.

This clonotype originated in a human donor with multiple sclerosis. The V and J genes are TRBV18 and TRBJ2-4, with 8 bases identical to TRBD1. The sample taken for sequencing was CD8+ T cells from PBMCs. CDR3 region: CASSSQGGLAKNIQYF. The CDR3 DNA is TGTGCCAGCTCATCACAGGGGGGCCTAGCCAAAAACATTCAGTACTTC.